These 3 T cell receptor beta chains were sequenced from one sample in a study of a mutant IDH1 vaccine in newly diagnosed glioma. The table came from immunoSEQ multiplex PCR; TCRdb's copy has only in-frame clones and leaves some out. This sample yields some 30,000 clones, of which approximately 90% are seen a single time; around 2.4% belongs to the top ten. Their target antigens are unknown. Time point of the sample: week 23, last vaccination. Topical imiquimod was applied with each vaccine dose, which held 300 ug of mutant IDH1 20-mer peptide. The sample was PBMCs, taken from a glioma patient whose treatment included an IDH1 peptide vaccine. These TCRs come from a man in his forties with glioma.

Concerning this clone itself: The junction shows a germline mismatch at one end, possibly a read error. This rearrangement joins TRBV18 to TRBJ2-5, with D uncertain. This CDR3 has 14 residues. Germline lookup yields CDR1 KGHSH and CDR2 LQKENI. The CDR3 spells CASSPPLSQETQYF. In DNA, the CDR3 is TGTGCCAGTTCACCCCCCCTGAGCCAAGAGACCCAGTACTTC.

This clone was detected a few times. The chain links TRBV19 to TRBJ1-1, with D unclear. Germline V gene data show CDR1 as LNHDA and CDR2 as SQIVND (reference sequence). CDR3 length: 11 amino acids. V was cut by 5 bases and J by 12 bases, with 13 bases left in between. Written as DNA, the CDR3 is TGTGCCAGTAGTGTCCGACTGAGAACTTTCTTT. It encodes CASSVRLRTFF.

The chain links TRBV7-9 to TRBJ2-3; 7 positions match TRBD2. Germline values: CDR1 SEHNR, CDR2 FQNEAQ (reference sequence). CDR3 length equals 16 residues. With 5 bases clipped from V and 0 bases from J, the junction kept 8 bases outside the gene matches. The CDR3 DNA is TGTGCCAGCAGCCCTCTGGGAGGGATTAGCACAGATACGCAGTATTTT. It is translated as CASSPLGGISTDTQYF.